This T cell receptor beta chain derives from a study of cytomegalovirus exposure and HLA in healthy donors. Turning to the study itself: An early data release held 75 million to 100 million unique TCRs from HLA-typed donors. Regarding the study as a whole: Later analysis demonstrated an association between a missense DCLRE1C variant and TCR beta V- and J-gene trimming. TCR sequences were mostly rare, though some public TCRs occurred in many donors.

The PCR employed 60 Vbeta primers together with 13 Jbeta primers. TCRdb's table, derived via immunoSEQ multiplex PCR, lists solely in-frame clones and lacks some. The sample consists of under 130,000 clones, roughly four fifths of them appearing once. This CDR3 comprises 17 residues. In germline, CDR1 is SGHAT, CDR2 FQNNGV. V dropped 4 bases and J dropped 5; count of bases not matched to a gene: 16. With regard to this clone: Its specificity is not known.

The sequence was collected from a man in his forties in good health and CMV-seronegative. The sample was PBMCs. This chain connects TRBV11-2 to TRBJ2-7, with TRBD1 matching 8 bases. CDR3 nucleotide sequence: TGTGCCAGCAGCTCCACGTCCTCCCGGACAGGGACGCACGAGCAGTACTTC. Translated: CASSSTSSRTGTHEQYF.